One sample yielded the 4 T cell receptor beta chains listed below, sequenced in a study of T cell changes during pregnancy in multiple sclerosis. Profiling relied on immunoSEQ multiplex PCR, and the TCRdb table lists in-frame clones only, not all of them. The sample holds around 100,000 clones, approximately 92% seen once. The specimen comprised peripheral blood, sampled after pregnancy. These TCRs come from a female donor with multiple sclerosis, enrolled in a pregnancy study.

The V gene is TRBV7-2, the J gene TRBJ2-7; TRBD2 matches at 11 bases. Germline assignment: CDR1 SGHTA and CDR2 FQGNSA. Trimming cost V 3 bases and J 0 bases; bases outside gene matches: 7. The CDR3 sequence is 17 residues long. For the CDR3, the DNA is TGTGCCAGCAGCTTCGGACTAGCGGGTACGAGCTCCTACGAGCAGTACTTC. Its translation is CASSFGLAGTSSYEQYF.

The V and J genes are TRBV6-1 and TRBJ2-7, with D possibly TRBD1 on 6 matching bases. Germline CDR1 reads MNHNS; CDR2 reads SASEGT. CDR3 length equals 13 residues. V shed 2 bases and J shed 3 bases, with 8 bases lying between them. Here the CDR3 reads CASSEYRDYEQYF. The CDR3 DNA reads as TGTGCCAGCAGTGAATACAGGGACTACGAGCAGTACTTC.

The chain recombines TRBV11-1 with TRBJ2-1; 9 bases fit TRBD2. Germline CDR1 is SGHAT and CDR2 is FQDESV (reference sequence). V shed 2 bases and J 5 bases; nucleotides not matched to a gene: 4. This CDR3 is built from 15 residues. This CDR3 reads CASSLSGRTHNEQFF. The CDR3 DNA sequence: TGTGCCAGCAGCTTAAGCGGGAGGACTCACAATGAGCAGTTCTTC. Filled out from reference TRBV11-1 and TRBJ2-1, the complete variable domain reads EAEVAQSPRYKITEKSQAVAFWCDPISGHATLYWYRQILGQGPELLVQFQDESVVDDSQLPKDRFSAERLKGVDSTLKIQPAELGDSAMYLCASSLSGRTHNEQFFGPGTRLTVL.

The chain has TRBV19 and TRBJ1-1; D is unresolved. The V gene lost 7 bases and the J gene lost 1 base, with 10 bases spanning the gap. Per the germline V gene, CDR1 is LNHDA and CDR2 is SQIVND (reference sequence). There are 13 residues in the CDR3. The CDR3 coding sequence is TGTGCCAGTACCCCTGCGCCGAACACTGAAGCTTTCTTT. The encoded protein is CASTPAPNTEAFF.